The 7 T cell receptor beta chains below come from one sample, sequenced in a study of cytomegalovirus exposure and HLA in healthy donors (dated by TCRdb to 2017 to 2019). The library was generated by the immunoSEQ multiplex PCR assay. TCRdb took this table from immuneACCESS and kept in-frame rearrangements with V and J called. Such tables lack part of the clones; where checked against another copy, unresolved V genes explain under half of the gap, and the rest is unexplained. The sample has 90,000 to 140,000 clones on record, about 86% of them singletons. The ten top clones hold 4% of the sample. Sequencing was carried out using PBMCs. The receptors originated from a woman under 30 in good health and CMV-seropositive.

CDR3 amino acids: CASSLNRGGGEQYF. Written as DNA, the CDR3 is TGTGCCAGCAGTTTAAACAGGGGTGGAGGCGAGCAGTACTTC. The gene calls are TRBV28 and TRBJ2-7, with 7 bases fitting TRBD1. Germline values: CDR1 MDHEN, CDR2 SYDVKM. Losses at the gene ends were 2 bases for V and 6 bases for J; bases not matched to a gene: 7. This CDR3 is 14 amino acids long.

The V call is TRBV5-1, the J call TRBJ2-7; TRBD2 matches 10 bases. The CDR3 length is 14 residues. The germline V gene encodes CDR1 SGHRS and CDR2 YFSETQ. With V trimmed by 4 bases and J by 2 bases, 3 bases remained unmatched. This CDR3 reads CASSILAGTYEQYF. Written as DNA, the CDR3 is TGCGCCAGCAGCATACTAGCGGGAACCTACGAGCAGTACTTC. The whole variable domain, remainder taken from reference TRBV5-1 and TRBJ2-7, is KAGVTQTPRYLIKTRGQQVTLSCSPISGHRSVSWYQQTPGQGLQFLFEYFSETQRNKGNFPGRFSGRQFSNSRSEMNVSTLELGDSALYLCASSILAGTYEQYFGPGTRLTVT.

The chain links TRBV15 to TRBJ2-7; a possible D gene is TRBD2 (5 bases). There are 13 residues in the CDR3. Trimming removed 4 bases from V and 2 bases from J, with 9 bases in between. Germline V CDR1 and CDR2: LNHNV, YYDKDF (reference sequence). The CDR3 region has the DNA TGTGCCACCAGCATGGCGGGTACCTACGAGCAGTACTTC. Protein sequence: CATSMAGTYEQYF.

The chain couples TRBV18 to TRBJ1-1; 9 bases agree with TRBD1. With 1 base clipped from V and 3 bases from J, the junction kept 12 bases outside the gene matches. Germline lookup yields CDR1 KGHSH and CDR2 LQKENI. The CDR3 is 18 residues long. CDR3 protein: CASSPRQIQGAGDTEAFF. DNA for the CDR3: TGTGCCAGCTCACCACGGCAAATACAGGGGGCGGGAGACACTGAAGCTTTCTTT.

The V call is TRBV4-1, the J call TRBJ1-3; D ambiguous. V gave up 8 bases and J gave up 2 bases, with 7 bases separating them. In germline, CDR1 is MGHRA, CDR2 YSYEKL. The CDR3 contains 12 residues. The CDR3 nucleotides read TGCGCCAGCCGGTCGCCTGGAAACACCATATATTTT. Translating it yields CASRSPGNTIYF.

The CDR3: CASSHPRTGHFKDAYGYTF. CDR3 sequence (DNA): TGTGCCAGCAGCCACCCTCGGACAGGGCATTTTAAGGACGCCTATGGCTACACCTTC. The chain employs TRBV9 and TRBJ1-2, with TRBD1 matching over 8 bases. The CDR3 sequence is 19 residues long. Losses at the gene ends were 4 bases for V and 4 bases for J; bases not matched to a gene: 21. The V gene's germline CDR1 is SGDLS and CDR2 YYNGEE. Drawing the rest from reference TRBV9 and TRBJ1-2, the complete variable domain is DSGVTQTPKHLITATGQRVTLRCSPRSGDLSVYWYQQSLDQGLQFLIQYYNGEERAKGNILERFSAQQFPDLHSELNLSSLELGDSALYFCASSHPRTGHFKDAYGYTFGSGTRLTVV.

The rearrangement uses TRBV6-1 and TRBJ2-3; D is possibly TRBD2 (5 bases). Germline loops: CDR1 MNHNS, CDR2 SASEGT. The V end was cut by 3 bases, the J end by 2 bases, with 9 bases between. This CDR3 spans 14 amino acids. Here the CDR3 reads CASSEGGPTDTQYF. DNA for the CDR3: TGTGCCAGCAGTGAGGGCGGGCCCACAGATACGCAGTATTTT.